A single sample gave rise to the 5 T cell receptor beta chains below, sequenced in a study of shared clonotypes between healthy human individuals. CD45RO-negative, CCR7-selected cells formed the naive CD8 fraction, which excluded terminally differentiated effector memory CD45RA+ cells. Sequencing was performed with immunoSEQ multiplex PCR; in TCRdb, only in-frame clones are kept and a portion is missing. The sample includes under 1 million clones, about 96% of them seen just once. Sequenced sample: naive CD8+ T cells sorted from blood. The receptors were gathered from a man under 40 in good health.

V usage is TRBV11-2 and J usage is TRBJ2-5; TRBD2 is a possible D gene (5 bases). V was shortened by 5 bases and J by 2 bases, with 15 bases between the two germline ends. Germline CDR1 reads SGHAT; CDR2 reads FQNNGV. The CDR3 has 15 amino acids. CDR3 region: CASSPLDSPQETQYF. As DNA, the CDR3 is TGTGCCAGCAGCCCCCTGGACTCCCCACAAGAGACCCAGTACTTC. The whole variable domain, filled in from reference TRBV11-2 and TRBJ2-5, reads EAGVAQSPRYKIIEKRQSVAFWCNPISGHATLYWYQQILGQGPKLLIQFQNNGVVDDSQLPKDRFSAERLKGVDSTLKIQPAKLEDSAVYLCASSPLDSPQETQYFGPGTRLLVL.

The chain carries TRBV29-1 and TRBJ1-4; D perhaps matches TRBD1 (6 bases). Germline V gene sequence: CDR1 SQVTM, CDR2 ANQGSEA. V was cut by 7 bases and J by 8 bases, with 17 bases left in between. The CDR3 has 13 amino acids. In DNA, the CDR3 is TGCAGCGCCCACAGGGACTCTGGCGAAAAACTGTTTTTT. Encoded protein: CSAHRDSGEKLFF.

This chain connects TRBV30 to TRBJ1-4, with 7 bases matching TRBD1. Trimming cost V 1 base and J 6 bases; bases outside gene matches: 2. Germline CDR1 reads GTSNPN; CDR2 reads SVGIG (reference sequence). This CDR3 region has 13 residues. The DNA of the CDR3 is TGTGCCTGGAGTGGGGACAGCTATGAAAAACTGTTTTTT. It specifies CAWSGDSYEKLFF. The complete variable domain, with remaining parts taken from reference TRBV30 and TRBJ1-4, reads SQTIHQWPATLVQPVGSPLSLECTVEGTSNPNLYWYRQAAGRGLQLLFYSVGIGQISSEVPQNLSASRPQDRQFILSSKKLLLSDSGFYLCAWSGDSYEKLFFGSGTQLSVL.

This clone was counted a single time. The chain has TRBV5-8 and TRBJ2-5; perhaps TRBD1 as D (5 bases). V was pared by 4 bases and J by 2 bases, with 9 bases between. This CDR3 region has 13 residues. Germline V gene data show CDR1 as SGHTS and CDR2 as YDEGEE. The CDR3 bases are TGTGCCAGCAGCCAGGGATTTCAAGAGACCCAGTACTTC. Translated, it gives CASSQGFQETQYF.

The rearrangement uses TRBV19 and TRBJ2-7; 7 bases map to TRBD1. The V segment lost 5 bases and the J segment 5 bases; nucleotides outside the gene matches: 6. The CDR3 spans 13 residues. Per the germline V gene, CDR1 is LNHDA and CDR2 is SQIVND (reference sequence). As DNA, the CDR3 is TGTGCCAGTAGTCCTAAGGGGGCCCACGAGCAGTACTTC. It specifies CASSPKGAHEQYF.